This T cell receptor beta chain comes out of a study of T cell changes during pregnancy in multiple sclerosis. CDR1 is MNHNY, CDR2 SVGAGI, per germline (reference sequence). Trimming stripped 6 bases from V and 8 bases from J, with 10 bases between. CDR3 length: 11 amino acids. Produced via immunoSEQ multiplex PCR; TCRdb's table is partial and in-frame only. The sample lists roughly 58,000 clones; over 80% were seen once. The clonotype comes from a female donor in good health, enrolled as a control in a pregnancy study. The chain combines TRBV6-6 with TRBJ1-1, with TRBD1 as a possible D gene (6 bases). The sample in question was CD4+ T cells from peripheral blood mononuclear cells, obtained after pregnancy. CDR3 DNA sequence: TGTGCCAGCAGACGCACAGGGGAAGCTTTCTTT. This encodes CASRRTGEAFF.